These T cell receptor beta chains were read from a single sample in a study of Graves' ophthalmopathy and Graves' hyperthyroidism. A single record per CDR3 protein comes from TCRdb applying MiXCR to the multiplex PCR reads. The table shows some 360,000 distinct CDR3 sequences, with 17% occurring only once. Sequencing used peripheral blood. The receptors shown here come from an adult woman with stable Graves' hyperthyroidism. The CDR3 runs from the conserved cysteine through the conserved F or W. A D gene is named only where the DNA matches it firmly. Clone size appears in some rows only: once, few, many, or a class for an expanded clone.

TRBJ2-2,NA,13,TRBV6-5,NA,CASSYGDTGELFF,TGTGCCAGCAGTTACGGAGACACCGGGGAGCTGTTTTTT
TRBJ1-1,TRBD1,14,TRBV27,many,CASSPSNRGTEAFF,TGTGCCAGCAGCCCATCCAACAGGGGGACTGAAGCTTTCTTT
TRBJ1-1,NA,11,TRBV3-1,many,CASSQGGEAFF,TGTGCCAGCAGCCAAGGAGGGGAAGCTTTCTTT
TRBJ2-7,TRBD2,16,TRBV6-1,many,CASSPWTSGEGYEQYF,TGTGCCAGCAGTCCCTGGACTAGCGGGGAGGGCTACGAGCAGTACTTC
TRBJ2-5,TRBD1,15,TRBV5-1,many,CASSSSGQGRETQYF,TGCGCCAGCAGCTCCTCGGGACAGGGACGGGAGACCCAGTACTTC
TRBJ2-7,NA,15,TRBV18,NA,CASSPPMTGTYEQYF,TGTGCCAGCTCACCACCGATGACGGGTACCTACGAGCAGTACTTC
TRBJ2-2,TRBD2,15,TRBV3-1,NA,CASSLEGGLTGELFF,TGTGCCAGCAGCCTGGAGGGAGGGCTTACCGGGGAGCTGTTTTTT
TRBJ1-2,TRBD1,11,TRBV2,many,CASRDRDGYTF,TGTGCCAGCAGGGACAGGGATGGCTACACCTTC
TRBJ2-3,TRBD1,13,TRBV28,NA,CASKGQGTDTQYF,TGTGCCAGCAAGGGACAGGGCACAGATACGCAGTATTTT
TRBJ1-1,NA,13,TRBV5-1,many,CASRRAVNTEAFF,TGCGCCAGCCGTCGGGCGGTGAACACTGAAGCTTTCTTT
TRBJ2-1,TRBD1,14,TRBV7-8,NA,CASSSGTDRGEQFF,TGTGCCAGCAGCTCCGGGACAGATAGGGGGGAGCAGTTCTTC
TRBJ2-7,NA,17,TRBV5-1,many,CASHQSTSEGLDYEQYF,TGCGCCAGCCATCAGAGCACATCGGAGGGGCTTGACTACGAGCAGTACTTC
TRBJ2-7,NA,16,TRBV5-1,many,CASSLDVQGSSYEQYF,TGCGCCAGCAGCTTGGATGTACAGGGCAGCTCCTACGAGCAGTACTTC
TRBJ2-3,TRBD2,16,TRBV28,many,CASSPHGREGTDTQYF,TGTGCCAGCAGTCCCCACGGCAGGGAGGGGACAGATACGCAGTATTTT
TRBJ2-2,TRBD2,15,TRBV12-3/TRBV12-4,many,CASRGTSGSVGELFF,TGTGCCAGCAGGGGGACTAGCGGGAGTGTCGGGGAGCTGTTTTTT
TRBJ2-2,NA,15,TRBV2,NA,CASSRNSGNTGELFF,TGTGCCAGCAGTCGGAACTCGGGGAACACCGGGGAGCTGTTTTTT
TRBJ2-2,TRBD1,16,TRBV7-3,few,CASSLRGGVRTGELFF,TGTGCCAGCAGCTTAAGAGGGGGCGTTCGCACCGGGGAGCTGTTTTTT
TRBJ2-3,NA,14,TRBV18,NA,CASSPSGFKDTQYF,TGTGCCAGCTCACCGTCGGGGTTTAAGGATACGCAGTATTTT
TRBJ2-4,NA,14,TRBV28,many,CASSKRFSKNIQYF,TGTGCCAGCAGTAAACGGTTCTCCAAAAACATTCAGTACTTC
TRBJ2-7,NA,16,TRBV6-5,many,CASRVGRHRRVHEQYF,TGTGCCAGCAGGGTAGGGAGGCATCGGAGGGTCCACGAGCAGTACTTC
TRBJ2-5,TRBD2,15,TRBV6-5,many,CASSTGLGIQETQYF,TGTGCCAGCAGTACGGGACTAGGGATCCAAGAGACCCAGTACTTC
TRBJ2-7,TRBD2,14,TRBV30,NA,CAWRKREGSYEQYF,TGTGCCTGGAGGAAGCGGGAGGGGTCCTACGAGCAGTACTTC
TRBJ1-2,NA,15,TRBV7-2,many,CASSLDRTTLYGYTF,TGTGCCAGCAGCTTAGACAGAACCACTCTGTATGGCTACACCTTC
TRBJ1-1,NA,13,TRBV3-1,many,CASSQGMGTEAFF,TGTGCCAGCAGCCAAGGGATGGGTACTGAAGCTTTCTTT
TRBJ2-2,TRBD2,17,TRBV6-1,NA,CASSALPGARGAGELFF,TGTGCCAGCAGTGCGCTTCCGGGGGCGCGGGGGGCCGGGGAGCTGTTTTTT